Reported below is one TCR beta chain. Its binding antigen is unknown. No base qualities exist here, and no much larger clone lies one base off it. The cohort consisted of approximately 690 healthy bone marrow donors. Cohort members were all nominally healthy when sampled, although unrecorded immune exposures were likely present. The donor tested CMV seronegative, placing the donor among the 350 or so seronegative members of the cohort. A peripheral blood sample was collected from each donor, and TCR beta sequencing was performed on peripheral blood mononuclear cells. Genomic DNA was extracted from the blood cell samples with the Qiagen DNeasy Blood Extraction Kit. Libraries were made using the immunoSEQ multiplex PCR assay. The multiplex PCR relied on a mix of 60 forward primers for TCR Vbeta segments and 13 reverse primers for TCR Jbeta segments. The CDR3 region of rearranged TCR beta genes was amplified from genomic DNA with a multiplex PCR assay. The Illumina HiSeq System was used to sequence the amplified TCR beta libraries as 87-base-pair reads. The published analysis was carried out like this. Across the 600 to 700 repertoires, a later analysis counted tens of millions of unique TCR beta chains, roughly 11 million of which were shared by at least two donors. To remove PCR and sequencing errors, raw reads were error-corrected and collapsed into unique sequences using a nearest-neighbor algorithm that merged closely related sequences. V, D and J gene segments were assigned by aligning CDR3 sequences to IMGT reference sequences. For a sequence to be retained, a match of at least six nucleotides was required to both a V gene segment and a J gene segment. Rearrangements were called productive when the CDR3 lacked stop codons and stayed in frame with V and J; all others were non-productive. Following IMGT convention, CDR3 was defined as the stretch from the second conserved V-encoded cysteine up to the conserved J-encoded phenylalanine. The earlier analysis of fewer than 750 of the donors excluded sequences that lacked an unambiguous match to a single V gene segment. An earlier analysis of some 610 of the donors called V segments functional above 56.7% productive rearrangements and segregating when the between-donor standard deviation exceeded 5%. A statistical classification framework was built to diagnose cytomegalovirus status from the catalog of TCR beta chain sequences. A later analysis assigned V and J genes by comparing TCR nucleotide sequences with IMGT/GENE-DB human TR gene sequences. Using the TCRdist pipeline, a later analysis assigned CDR3 sequences along with most-parsimonious VDJ recombination scenarios. In a later analysis, each TCR beta chain was defined by its CDR3 amino acid sequence together with its V-gene family, and reads lacking a unique V-gene family were excluded. To address suspected cross-contamination and a sequencing artifact, a later analysis removed 592 highly shared, low-generation-probability nucleotide sequences. In a later analysis, a clonal expansion index was calculated for each public chain from normalized within-repertoire ranks of inferred template counts. In a later analysis, generation probabilities were computed with a VDJ recombination model fitted to out-of-frame rearrangements, and the resulting probabilities were checked against IGoR. In a later analysis, hypergeometric tests were used to score TCR-TCR, TCR-HLA and TCR-CMV co-occurrence, with a repertoire-size bias correction applied to TCR pairs. To estimate false discovery rates, a later analysis permuted the HLA or CMV assignments 20 times. In a later analysis, co-occurring TCRs were grouped using DBSCAN, and TCRdist sequence similarity was added for clustering within HLA-allele-positive subsets. For co-occurrence clustering, repertoires with fewer than 30,000 or more than 120,000 public chains were excluded, along with 4 to 6 repertoires with anomalous nucleotide sharing. The table comes from immuneACCESS by way of TCRdb, which keeps in-frame sequences with V and J called. Part of the clones is missing from these tables; in studies checked, under half for an unresolved V gene and the rest for unknown reasons. The DNA gave D and trimming, while V, J and clone size come from that table. Here the sample has about 130,000 clones; roughly 80% occur a single time. The ten most abundant clones make up 2% to 2.5% of the sample.

These data are taken from a study of cytomegalovirus exposure and HLA in healthy donors (dated by TCRdb to the late 2010s). Regarding the research as a whole: An earlier analysis of several hundred of the donors reported 250 to 350 Gb of sequence data and 117 million unique TCR beta sequences from approximately 180 million T cells. Roughly 300 gigabases of sequencing data and 70 million to 100 million unique TCR sequences made up an early release that covered some 640 HLA-typed donors. Among the roughly 400 genotyped donors, about 83% belonged to the genetic ancestry cluster associated with self-reported Caucasian donors. The study aimed to test whether signatures of past pathogen exposure could be identified by cataloging public T cell receptors. The study used immunosequencing to profile the T cell repertoires of approximately 640 subjects and linked those repertoires to cytomegalovirus serostatus. Besides the first cohort of 666 subjects, a separate validation cohort made up of 90 to 150 different subjects was used. The study combined high-throughput TCR immunosequencing, statistical association of individual TCRs with disease status, and machine learning to predict cytomegalovirus infection status. In a later analysis, previously published TCR beta repertoires from roughly 710 donors were re-analyzed and high-resolution HLA genotyping was added so that TCR occurrence patterns could be studied. Rather than drawing on any new phenotypic data, the later analysis identified candidate immune exposures from TCR beta sequences and the way those sequences occurred across donors. An earlier analysis of several hundred of the donors used high-throughput TCR beta sequencing to judge whether each TCR beta V gene segment behaved as functional or pseudogenic. Donor age, sex, ethnicity and CMV serostatus were compiled together with the repertoire data. In a later genetic analysis, genome-wide SNP genotypes for 398 of the 666 donors were used, and that subset was treated as a discovery cohort. All discovery cohort repertoires had been generated using a single sequencing platform. Both class I and class II loci were covered by HLA typing, at four-digit resolution. The number of typed donors differed by locus: roughly 629-640 for A, B, C, DRB1 and DQB1; approximately 520 for DQA1; roughly 600 for DPA1; and 400 to 480 for DPB1. Roughly 5 DR-DQ haplotypes were handled as single units for association and clustering, since linkage in the cohort was strong. Across 398 genotyped donors of the cohort, an average of about 240,000 unique TCR beta nucleotide sequences per donor were sequenced, and approximately 17% of those sequences were non-productive. The research as a whole found: HLA typing was unavailable for some donors at each locus, so association tests used only the typed subset. A later genetic analysis associated a missense DCLRE1C variant with V-gene and J-gene trimming of TCR beta chains, and an independent cohort replicated the association. Most TCR sequences were observed very rarely across donors, whereas some public TCRs were present in many individuals. The presence/absence analyses assumed that sequencing depth was roughly uniform across donors, and that assumption may not be true. The authors suggested that the approach could potentially be extended to other disease states and immunological phenotypes. The study listed 164 TCR beta chains as associated with cytomegalovirus. The classifier was reported to diagnose cytomegalovirus status with high specificity and sensitivity in both the original cohort and the validation cohort. When HLA alleles, especially DR and DQ, strongly co-occurred, attributing TCR associations to individual alleles was difficult. This cohort had only TCR beta chains sequenced, and the lack of alpha or paired-chain data limited which features could be detected. According to a later analysis, parvovirus B19, influenza, CMV and Epstein-Barr virus appeared linked to several top co-occurrence clusters. Specific HLA alleles were associated with 15,000 to 20,000 TCR beta sequences at a false discovery rate of 0.05 in a later analysis. Because counts were too low, roughly 16 rarely observed V segments, including chromosome 9 orphons, were excluded from the earlier analysis of 500 to 700 of the donors. Linkage disequilibrium might explain the correlated functional status among segregating V segments, but an unknown experimental factor could not be excluded. The sequencing pipeline was judged likely to have produced a cluster of highly shared sequence variants as a technical artifact. Three of the identified cytomegalovirus-associated TCR beta chains were confirmed in vitro to be specific for cytomegalovirus antigens. In a later analysis, HLA-associated TCR beta chains showed more clonal expansion and lower generation probabilities than non-associated chains that were equally common. A later analysis found that TCR association rates varied across HLA loci, with DRB1 alleles showing the most associated TCRs and HLA-C alleles the fewest. A later genetic analysis reported fewer N-insertions in productive TCRs among donors in an Asian-associated ancestry cluster than the approximately 670-donor mean. CMV serostatus was the only immune exposure information available for the cohort. In an earlier analysis of 500 to 650 of the donors, most TCR beta V segments appeared in productive rearrangements about 87% or about 30% of the time, broadly matching IMGT annotations. Most CMV-associated TCR beta chains appeared to be HLA-restricted in a later analysis, and the HLA associations seemed to be driven largely by CMV exposure. A further reported finding was that TCR beta sequences accurately predicted the HLA-A and HLA-B alleles for most subjects in the first cohort. The 87-base-pair reads could not distinguish some IMGT-functional V segments, including TRBV6-2 and TRBV6-3, so those segments were excluded.

The CDR3 runs 13 amino acids, cysteine and phenylalanine included. The only DNA kept is the CDR3, 39 bases in frame from the first base. V was cut back by 1 base and J by 5 bases, leaving a gap of 9 bases between them. From the germline V gene, CDR1 is SGHRS and CDR2 is YFSETQ. The source material was PBMCs. The rearrangement combines TRBV5-1 with TRBJ2-5; no D gene call is confident. The source of this sequence is a man aged 30 to 39 in good health and CMV-seronegative. The DNA sequence is TGCGCCAGCAGCTTGTCGTACGCGGAGACCCAGTACTTC. This codes for CASSLSYAETQYF.